Shown below are 21 T cell receptor beta chains from a single sample sequenced in a study of shared clonotypes between healthy human individuals. The data were produced by immunoSEQ multiplex PCR, yet TCRdb's version contains in-frame clones alone and is incomplete. The sample comprises over a million clones, 96% of which are singletons, and approximately 1% rests with the top ten. Sequencing was carried out using naive CD4+ T cells sorted from blood. Subset denoted: CD45RA+ positively selected. These receptor sequences come from a man aged 25-45 years in good health.

The chain joins TRBV11-2 to TRBJ2-1, with 13 bases aligning to TRBD2. Germline V gene data show CDR1 as SGHAT and CDR2 as FQNNGV. V lost 0 bases and J lost 14; bases outside the gene matches: 10. The CDR3 runs to 16 residues. The CDR3 DNA is TGTGCCAGCAGCTTAGAGCCACTAGCGGGAGGGCCGTGGGAGTTCTTC. It translates to CASSLEPLAGGPWEFF.

This chain links TRBV9 with TRBJ1-3, with D unclear. Germline CDR1 SGDLS, CDR2 YYNGEE. This CDR3 has 14 residues. V was cut by 4 bases and J by 0 bases, with 8 bases left in between. The CDR3 here is CASSIESSGNTIYF. CDR3 nucleotides: TGTGCCAGCAGCATCGAGAGCTCTGGAAACACCATATATTTT. Full variable domain (missing parts from reference TRBV9 and TRBJ1-3): DSGVTQTPKHLITATGQRVTLRCSPRSGDLSVYWYQQSLDQGLQFLIQYYNGEERAKGNILERFSAQQFPDLHSELNLSSLELGDSALYFCASSIESSGNTIYFGEGSWLTVV.

This sequence joins TRBV7-3 and TRBJ2-5; D is perhaps TRBD2 (5 bases). V lost 4 bases, J lost 7 bases, and 16 bases lay in between. Germline V gene data show CDR1 as SGHTA and CDR2 as FQGTGA. This CDR3 contains 14 residues. The DNA of the CDR3 is TGTGCCAGCAGCTATGGTGGACCGGGATCGACCCAGTACTTC. Protein product: CASSYGGPGSTQYF.

The chain has TRBV11-2 and TRBJ2-3; 7 bases are a match to TRBD2. CDR1 is SGHAT, CDR2 FQNNGV, per germline. This CDR3 region has 17 residues. Trimming took 0 bases from V and 5 from J; bases not matched to a gene: 11. For the CDR3, the DNA is TGTGCCAGCAGCTTAGAACTAGCGAAAGCACGGGGAGATACGCAGTATTTT. This encodes CASSLELAKARGDTQYF.

This chain connects TRBV7-2 to TRBJ1-3, with a weak D call TRBD1 (6 bases). The CDR3 totals 16 residues. In germline, CDR1 is SGHTA, CDR2 FQGNSA. Trimming shortened V by 3 bases and J by 0 bases, and 12 bases separated the two germline ends. CDR3 region: CASSFQGRSSGNTIYF. The DNA for the CDR3 is TGTGCCAGCAGCTTCCAGGGGAGGTCCTCTGGAAACACCATATATTTT.

The rearrangement joins TRBV7-7 to TRBJ2-5, with D perhaps given as TRBD1 or TRBD2 (5 bases each). The CDR3 loop spans 13 amino acids. V was pared by 5 bases and J by 0 bases, with 7 bases between. The germline V gene has CDR1 SSHAT and CDR2 FNYEAQ (reference sequence). CDR3: CASSLGHQETQYF. CDR3 DNA: TGTGCCAGCAGCCTGGGACACCAAGAGACCCAGTACTTC.

The CDR3 protein is CASSYRTGILNTEAFF. CDR3 DNA sequence: TGTGCCAGCAGCTATAGGACAGGGATCTTGAACACTGAAGCTTTCTTT. The chain joins TRBV13 to TRBJ1-1; 8 nucleotides agree with TRBD1. CDR1 is PRHDT and CDR2 is FYEKMQ in the germline V gene (reference sequence). Trimming took 4 bases from V and 0 from J; bases not matched to a gene: 7. This CDR3 contains 16 residues.

This clone has only one observation. The J gene is TRBJ2-7, the V gene TRBV7-6; 11 bases map to TRBD2. V shed 4 bases, J shed 2 bases, and the junction held 10 bases outside the gene matches. Germline values: CDR1 SGHVS, CDR2 FNYEAQ. The length of the CDR3 is 17 residues. The CDR3 DNA reads TGTGCCAGCAGCTCAAGCGGACTGGGACTAGCGGCCTACGAGCAGTACTTC. It specifies CASSSSGLGLAAYEQYF.

The genes are TRBV7-8 and TRBJ1-1; 9 bases line up with TRBD1. The length of the CDR3 is 15 residues. J gave up 3 bases and V 2 bases, and 4 bases lay outside the gene matches. Germline CDR1 and CDR2: SGHVS and FQNEAQ. The CDR3 DNA is TGTGCCAGCAGCTTATCCGGGACAGGGCACACTGAAGCTTTCTTT. Protein: CASSLSGTGHTEAFF.

This chain connects TRBV28 to TRBJ1-1; D possibly corresponds to TRBD1 (5 bases). The CDR3 consists of 13 residues. V dropped 10 bases and J dropped 5 bases, with 17 bases sitting between them. CDR1 and CDR2 from the germline V gene are MDHEN and SYDVKM. The CDR3 DNA reads as TGTGCCACCGTCGAGGGGTCGAGGACTGAAGCTTTCTTT. Translated, it gives CATVEGSRTEAFF.

The V and J genes are TRBV29-1 and TRBJ1-1; D is perhaps TRBD1 (6 bases). There are 14 residues in the CDR3. Between the trimmed V and J ends, which lost 5 bases and 1 base, there was a span of 14 bases. Germline assignment: CDR1 SQVTM and CDR2 ANQGSEA. The chain's CDR3 is CSVIGGIGNTEAFF. As DNA, the CDR3 is TGCAGCGTTATTGGGGGCATCGGGAACACTGAAGCTTTCTTT.

This chain connects TRBV10-3 to TRBJ2-1; the D gene is possibly TRBD2 (5 bases). Germline CDR1 and CDR2: ENHRY and SYGVKD. The V end lost 4 bases, the J end lost 0 bases, and 13 bases lay between the germline ends. The CDR3 contains 16 residues. The DNA for the CDR3 is TGTGCCATCAGTGGTGCCAGCGGTCCCTCCTACAATGAGCAGTTCTTC. This translates into CAISGASGPSYNEQFF.

The rearrangement joins TRBV27 to TRBJ2-1; 10 positions match TRBD2. The CDR3 has 16 residues. With V trimmed by 1 base and J by 7 bases, 7 bases remained unmatched. Germline V gene lookup returns CDR1 MNHEY and CDR2 SMNVEV (reference sequence). CDR3: CASSLLSGRAGNEQFF. The CDR3 DNA is TGTGCCAGCAGTTTATTGAGCGGGAGGGCCGGGAATGAGCAGTTCTTC.

The rearrangement joins TRBV5-6 to TRBJ2-2; no definite D call. This CDR3 has 14 amino acids. Germline values: CDR1 SGHDT, CDR2 YYEEEE. The ends were cut back, 1 base at V and 5 bases at J, with 9 bases in the middle. CDR3 DNA: TGTGCCAGCAGCTTGAGAGTCGGAACCGGGGAGCTGTTTTTT. It translates to CASSLRVGTGELFF.

The chain joins TRBV7-6 to TRBJ2-5; 12 positions match TRBD2. Germline CDR1 SGHVS, CDR2 FNYEAQ. CDR3 length: 15 amino acids. V shed 5 bases, J shed 5 bases, and the junction held 6 bases outside the gene matches. The CDR3 here is CASSETSGRYETQYF. Written as DNA, the CDR3 is TGTGCCAGCAGCGAGACTAGCGGGAGATATGAGACCCAGTACTTC. The full variable domain, its missing parts supplied by reference TRBV7-6 and TRBJ2-5, is GAGVSQSPRYKVTKRGQDVALRCDPISGHVSLYWYRQALGQGPEFLTYFNYEAQQDKSGLPNDRFSAERPEGSISTLTIQRTEQRDSAMYRCASSETSGRYETQYFGPGTRLLVL.

The chain has TRBV7-9 and TRBJ2-1; 10 bases agree with TRBD2. Germline V gene sequence: CDR1 SEHNR, CDR2 FQNEAQ (reference sequence). Trimming cost V 0 bases and J 7 bases; bases outside gene matches: 15. The CDR3 totals 19 residues. CDR3 loop: CASSLAISTAGGPGNEQFF. The CDR3 nucleotides read TGTGCCAGCAGCTTAGCCATAAGTACAGCGGGAGGGCCTGGTAATGAGCAGTTCTTC.

The CDR3 DNA reads as TGTGCCAGCGGGCCCCGGGTGATTAACTATGGCTACACCTTC. This codes for CASGPRVINYGYTF. J is TRBJ1-2 and V is TRBV6-5; D gene unclear. The V end lost 8 bases, the J end lost 1 base, and 14 bases lay between the germline ends. Per the germline V gene, CDR1 is MNHEY and CDR2 is SVGAGI. The CDR3 consists of 14 residues.

The rearrangement uses TRBV12-5 and TRBJ2-2; tentatively, D is TRBD2 (6 bases). V lost 3 bases to trimming and J lost 4 bases, with 21 bases between them. The V gene's germline CDR1 is LGHNT and CDR2 FRNRAP. The CDR3 loop spans 18 amino acids. The CDR3 reads CASGFQPWGESGTGELFF. CDR3 bases: TGTGCTAGTGGTTTCCAGCCCTGGGGGGAAAGCGGCACCGGGGAGCTGTTTTTT.

The chain carries TRBV7-9 and TRBJ1-5; D might be TRBD1 (5 bases). The CDR3 consists of 15 residues. Germline V lookup: CDR1 SEHNR, CDR2 FQNEAQ (reference sequence). V lost 1 base, J lost 11 bases, and 18 bases lay in between. In DNA form, the CDR3 reads TGTGCCAGCAGCTTAGGCGAGGGGTCCCCCCACGCCCAGCATTTT. Protein: CASSLGEGSPHAQHF.

The V gene is TRBV11-3, the J gene TRBJ2-2; 7 bases agree with TRBD2. CDR1 SGHNT and CDR2 YENEEA come from the germline V gene. V shed 5 bases, J shed 5 bases, and the junction held 8 bases outside the gene matches. The CDR3 covers 15 residues. The CDR3 is CASSKRTGGTGELFF. Here the CDR3 DNA reads TGTGCCAGCAGCAAACGGACGGGAGGTACCGGGGAGCTGTTTTTT.

The rearrangement links TRBV6-1 to TRBJ2-3; 9 nucleotides line up with TRBD2. The germline V gene has CDR1 MNHNS and CDR2 SASEGT. CDR3 length: 14 amino acids. The ends lost 11 bases at V and 2 bases at J; junction bases unmatched: 8. The CDR3 spells CASLTSGFTDTQYF. The DNA for the CDR3 is TGTGCCTCTTTGACTAGCGGCTTCACAGATACGCAGTATTTT.